Each of the 22 T cell receptor beta chains below was sequenced from the same sample in a study of T cell changes during pregnancy in multiple sclerosis. The data were produced by immunoSEQ multiplex PCR, yet TCRdb's version contains in-frame clones alone and is incomplete. Here the sample spans roughly 30,000 clones, approximately 89% being singletons. The starting material was CD8+ T cells from peripheral blood mononuclear cells, obtained in the first trimester of pregnancy. All receptors derive from a female donor with multiple sclerosis, enrolled in a pregnancy study.

The chain combines TRBV27 with TRBJ2-3; D perhaps matches TRBD2 (6 bases). The CDR3 is made up of 17 amino acids. Trimming took off 0 bases at V and 0 bases at J, with 13 bases between the two ends. Germline values: CDR1 MNHEY, CDR2 SMNVEV (reference sequence). This chain's CDR3 is CASSLSWYSGSTDTQYF. The CDR3 DNA reads as TGTGCCAGCAGTTTATCGTGGTATAGCGGAAGCACAGATACGCAGTATTTT.

The rearrangement joins TRBV5-1 to TRBJ2-1; 12 bases match TRBD2. CDR1 SGHRS and CDR2 YFSETQ come from the germline V gene. The CDR3 is 16 amino acids. The junction had 2 bases not matched to a gene; V was cut back by 0 bases and J by 4 bases. CDR3 DNA sequence: TGCGCCAGCAGCTTGGGACTAGCGGGAGAGTACAATGAGCAGTTCTTC. The encoded protein is CASSLGLAGEYNEQFF.

This rearrangement joins TRBV6-5 to TRBJ2-5; maybe TRBD2 (5 bases). The CDR3 sequence is 14 residues long. CDR1 is MNHEY and CDR2 is SVGAGI in the germline V gene. Deletions cut 6 bases from V and 1 base from J, with 12 bases between. CDR3 in DNA: TGTGCCAGCAGCTACGGAGGTTCCCAAGAGACCCAGTACTTC. Translation gives CASSYGGSQETQYF.

V gene TRBV5-4 combines with J gene TRBJ2-7; 7 bases fit TRBD2. This CDR3 spans 14 amino acids. Germline CDR1 and CDR2: SGHNT and YYREEE (reference sequence). V gave up 2 bases and J gave up 3 bases; unmatched junction bases: 5. The CDR3 coding sequence is TGTGCCAGCAGCTTTGTGGGGGGGAACTACGAGCAGTACTTC. It codes for CASSFVGGNYEQYF.

This chain joins TRBV7-2 and TRBJ2-5; the match to TRBD2 covers 8 bases. The CDR3 has 16 amino acids. The germline CDR1 and CDR2 sequences are SGHTA and FQGNSA. With V trimmed by 4 bases and J by 5 bases, 12 bases remained unmatched. The CDR3 region is CASSSPLAGGGETQYF. The CDR3 DNA sequence: TGTGCCAGCAGCTCTCCTCTAGCGGGCGGGGGGGAGACCCAGTACTTC.

The CDR3 DNA is TGTGCCAGCAGCTACGTAGGGGTAGAAGAGACCCAGTACTTC. Its protein is CASSYVGVEETQYF. The V and J genes are TRBV6-5 and TRBJ2-5; D might be TRBD1 (5 bases). The CDR3 loop spans 14 amino acids. Germline values: CDR1 MNHEY, CDR2 SVGAGI. The germline V and J ends were trimmed by 6 bases and 3 bases, with 14 bases remaining between them.

The chain has TRBV9 and TRBJ2-4; possibly TRBD2 for D (5 bases). The germline V gene encodes CDR1 SGDLS and CDR2 YYNGEE. The CDR3 is made up of 16 amino acids. The V end lost 3 bases, the J end lost 3 bases, and 16 bases lay between the germline ends. The CDR3 loop is CASSESWENGKNIQYF. DNA for the CDR3: TGTGCCAGCAGCGAGAGTTGGGAGAACGGCAAAAACATTCAGTACTTC. Using reference TRBV9 and TRBJ2-4 for the parts outside the CDR3, the full variable domain is DSGVTQTPKHLITATGQRVTLRCSPRSGDLSVYWYQQSLDQGLQFLIQYYNGEERAKGNILERFSAQQFPDLHSELNLSSLELGDSALYFCASSESWENGKNIQYFGAGTRLSVL.

The gene calls are TRBV7-8 and TRBJ2-1; 7 nucleotides line up with TRBD1. CDR1 SGHVS and CDR2 FQNEAQ come from the germline V gene. The CDR3 loop spans 17 amino acids. Trimming at V came to 1 base and at J to 5 bases, leaving 11 bases not matched to a gene. As DNA, the CDR3 is TGTGCCAGCAGCTTAGGCGGCCGGACAGGCCCCCACAATGAGCAGTTCTTC. Its translation: CASSLGGRTGPHNEQFF.

This chain uses TRBV9 with TRBJ1-1; 7 positions match TRBD1. V gave up 0 bases and J gave up 0 bases; unmatched junction bases: 14. Germline lookup yields CDR1 SGDLS and CDR2 YYNGEE. The CDR3 extends over 19 amino acids. In DNA form, the CDR3 reads TGTGCCAGCAGCGTAGCTGCATGGGACAGAGGAGGAATGAACACTGAAGCTTTCTTT. Translating it yields CASSVAAWDRGGMNTEAFF.

The gene calls are TRBV6-5 and TRBJ2-7; 9 bases fit TRBD1. J gave up 3 bases and V 4 bases, and 4 bases lay outside the gene matches. Germline CDR1 MNHEY, CDR2 SVGAGI. The CDR3 contains 14 residues. The CDR3: CASSSPGQGYEQYF. For the CDR3, the DNA is TGTGCCAGCAGTTCCCCGGGACAGGGCTACGAGCAGTACTTC.

V and J are TRBV25-1 and TRBJ2-1; the match to TRBD2 covers 7 bases. The CDR3 covers 15 residues. Germline lookup yields CDR1 MGHDK and CDR2 SYGVNS. J was trimmed by 0 bases and V by 4 bases; bases with no gene match: 3. CDR3 residues: CASSAGGSSYNEQFF. CDR3 sequence (DNA): TGTGCCAGCAGTGCGGGCGGGAGCTCCTACAATGAGCAGTTCTTC.

The chain uses TRBV19 and TRBJ1-5; the match to TRBD1 covers 8 bases. CDR1 is LNHDA and CDR2 is SQIVND in the germline V gene (reference sequence). The CDR3 spans 16 residues. With 6 bases clipped from V and 3 bases from J, the junction kept 10 bases outside the gene matches. The CDR3 coding sequence is TGTGCCAGTAGCAAAACGTCAGGGGGCGTCAATCAGCCCCAGCATTTT. It yields the protein CASSKTSGGVNQPQHF.

The chain uses TRBV4-3 and TRBJ2-5, with D perhaps matching TRBD1 (7 bases). The CDR3 extends over 16 amino acids. Germline V gives CDR1 LGHNA, CDR2 YSLEER. V lost 5 bases and J 1 base, leaving 17 bases between the germline ends. In nucleotides, the CDR3 is TGCGCCAGCAGCAGATTGGCGGGACAGCCCCAAGAGACCCAGTACTTC. Translated, it gives CASSRLAGQPQETQYF.

V gene TRBV29-1 combines with J gene TRBJ2-1, with TRBD2 matching over 7 bases. The CDR3 runs 14 residues. V dropped 7 bases and J dropped 5; count of bases not matched to a gene: 11. Germline lookup yields CDR1 SQVTM and CDR2 ANQGSEA. CDR3 loop: CSGRGTKRDNEQFF. CDR3 nucleotide sequence: TGCAGCGGGCGGGGGACCAAGCGGGACAATGAGCAGTTCTTC.

The rearrangement uses TRBV5-1 and TRBJ2-7; no firm D call. The V end was cut by 6 bases, the J end by 2 bases, with 9 bases between. The V gene's germline CDR1 is SGHRS and CDR2 YFSETQ. The CDR3 is 12 amino acids. The CDR3: CASMEYPYEQYF. The DNA of the CDR3 is TGCGCCAGCATGGAGTACCCCTACGAGCAGTACTTC.

V and J are TRBV5-1 and TRBJ2-1, with D possibly matching TRBD2 (5 bases). CDR1 and CDR2 (germline): SGHRS, YFSETQ. CDR3 size: 13 residues. The V end lost 0 bases, the J end lost 8 bases, and 9 bases lay between the germline ends. The CDR3 here is CASSLGLPDEQFF. The DNA of the CDR3 is TGCGCCAGCAGCTTGGGACTACCCGATGAGCAGTTCTTC.

This clone was picked up one time. The rearrangement links TRBV5-1 to TRBJ1-2, with D possibly being TRBD1 (6 bases). The CDR3 spans 15 residues. Germline CDR1 is SGHRS and CDR2 is YFSETQ. The V end lost 0 bases, the J end lost 6 bases, and 15 bases lay between the germline ends. CDR3 nucleotide sequence: TGCGCCAGCAGCTTGGGCCCAGGGGTCCTTGATGGCTACACCTTC. Residues: CASSLGPGVLDGYTF.

CDR3 loop: CASSSRSGYTQYF. Here the CDR3 DNA reads TGTGCCAGCAGCTCGAGAAGCGGATATACGCAGTATTTT. The rearrangement uses TRBV7-3 and TRBJ2-3; D perhaps matches TRBD2 (5 bases). This CDR3 spans 13 amino acids. Germline CDR1 and CDR2: SGHTA and FQGTGA. V lost 4 bases to trimming and J lost 7 bases, with 12 bases between them.

The rearrangement links TRBV5-5 to TRBJ1-5; TRBD1 matches 7 bases. Trimming removed 0 bases from V and 3 bases from J; junction bases left unmatched: 6. There are 16 residues in the CDR3. Germline V CDR1 and CDR2: SGHKS, YYEKEE (reference sequence). CDR3 sequence reads: CASSLGAGGLNQPQHF. As DNA, the CDR3 is TGTGCCAGCAGCTTGGGGGCAGGGGGACTCAATCAGCCCCAGCATTTT. Full variable domain (outside the CDR3, taken from reference TRBV5-5 and TRBJ1-5): DAGVTQSPTHLIKTRGQQVTLRCSPISGHKSVSWYQQVLGQGPQFIFQYYEKEERGRGNFPDRFSARQFPNYSSELNVNALLLGDSALYLCASSLGAGGLNQPQHFGDGTRLSIL.

In DNA form, the CDR3 reads TGTGCCAGTAGTATACCAGCGGGAGACTACAATGAGCAGTTCTTC. This sequence encodes CASSIPAGDYNEQFF. The gene calls are TRBV19 and TRBJ2-1, with 8 bases that match TRBD2. The CDR3 runs to 15 residues. Trimming at V came to 2 bases and at J to 3 bases, leaving 3 bases not matched to a gene. Per germline, CDR1 LNHDA and CDR2 SQIVND (reference sequence).

The CDR3 DNA is TGTGCCAGTAGTATATCCGGGAAATCCTACGAGCAGTACTTC. Its translation is CASSISGKSYEQYF. This chain connects TRBV19 to TRBJ2-7; D is perhaps TRBD2 (5 bases). Germline V lookup: CDR1 LNHDA, CDR2 SQIVND (reference sequence). V lost 2 bases to trimming and J lost 1 base, with 9 bases between them. The CDR3 has 14 amino acids.

This chain links TRBV7-8 with TRBJ2-7; 7 bases agree with TRBD1. The junction had 7 bases not matched to a gene; V was cut back by 5 bases and J by 3 bases. In germline, CDR1 is SGHVS, CDR2 FQNEAQ. The CDR3 runs 14 residues. The CDR3: CASSHRDSRYEQYF. CDR3 DNA sequence: TGTGCCAGCAGCCACCGGGACAGTCGCTACGAGCAGTACTTC.